Listed here are 20 T cell receptor beta chains from one sample, sequenced in a study of shared clonotypes between healthy human individuals. Data came from immunoSEQ multiplex PCR; TCRdb stores just in-frame clones and leaves some out. Among some 1 million clones, around four fifths were seen once, and the ten largest hold roughly 1.4%. Source material: memory CD4+ T cells sorted from blood. Subset in this sample: CD45RA-negative fraction. These receptors were taken from a man aged 18 to 29 in good health.

This clone was counted ten times or more. The V call is TRBV6-1, the J call TRBJ1-5, with 7 bases lining up with TRBD1. The J segment lost 6 bases and the V segment lost 6 bases, leaving 5 bases of the junction unmatched. CDR1 is MNHNS, CDR2 SASEGT, per germline. The CDR3 extends over 13 amino acids. The DNA of the CDR3 is TGTGCCAGCAGGAAGGGGGCTAGTCAGCCCCAGCATTTT. This translates into CASRKGASQPQHF.

The CDR3 loop reads CASSPPLTAGKSNEQFF. DNA of the CDR3: TGCGCCAGCAGCCCTCCTTTGACAGCGGGAAAAAGCAATGAGCAGTTCTTC. V gene TRBV4-3 combines with J gene TRBJ2-1; TRBD2 matches at 7 bases. CDR3 length: 17 amino acids. The ends lost 4 bases at V and 6 bases at J; junction bases unmatched: 15. CDR1 and CDR2 from the germline V gene are LGHNA and YSLEER.

This chain uses TRBV5-4 with TRBJ2-3, with 8 bases aligning to TRBD2. Germline lookup yields CDR1 SGHNT and CDR2 YYREEE (reference sequence). With V trimmed by 5 bases and J by 2 bases, 10 bases remained unmatched. The CDR3 has 16 residues. The CDR3 nucleotides are TGTGCCAGCAGTTGGGGCACGGGAGGGCTCACAGATACGCAGTATTTT. It is translated as CASSWGTGGLTDTQYF.

This rearrangement joins TRBV5-1 to TRBJ2-7, with 8 bases aligning to TRBD1. Germline lookup yields CDR1 SGHRS and CDR2 YFSETQ. V lost 4 bases, J lost 2 bases, and 5 bases stayed unmatched. The CDR3 totals 14 residues. CDR3 bases: TGCGCCAGCAGCCACGGACAGGGTACCTACGAGCAGTACTTC. Residues: CASSHGQGTYEQYF.

The chain carries TRBV11-2 and TRBJ1-2; 8 positions match TRBD1. Per germline, CDR1 SGHAT and CDR2 FQNNGV. The CDR3 has 13 residues. V shed 7 bases, J shed 3 bases, and the junction held 4 bases outside the gene matches. The CDR3 sequence is CASNPDRDYGYTF. DNA of the CDR3: TGTGCCAGCAACCCGGACAGGGACTATGGCTACACCTTC.

The CDR3 region is CASSQQGLFSEKLFF. The CDR3 DNA reads as TGCGCCAGCAGCCAACAGGGACTGTTTTCTGAAAAACTGTTTTTT. J is TRBJ1-4 and V is TRBV4-1; D may be TRBD1 (5 bases). The V gene's germline CDR1 is MGHRA and CDR2 YSYEKL. Trimming removed 2 bases at V and 7 bases at J, with 14 bases between. The CDR3 runs to 15 residues.

The CDR3 reads CSAHRGLEQYF. The CDR3 DNA is TGCAGTGCGCACCGTGGGCTCGAGCAGTACTTC. The V gene is TRBV20-1, the J gene TRBJ2-7; D ambiguous. This CDR3 is 11 amino acids long. CDR1 is DFQATT and CDR2 is SNEGSKA in the germline V gene (reference sequence). The V gene lost 6 bases and the J gene lost 6 bases, with 12 bases spanning the gap.

The chain couples TRBV6-5 to TRBJ2-1; 8 positions match TRBD2. V was clipped by 5 bases and J by 5 bases; unmatched bases: 8. Germline V gene data show CDR1 as MNHEY and CDR2 as SVGAGI. The CDR3 is 15 residues long. The CDR3 coding sequence is TGTGCCAGCAGTCACAGGGCTAGCGGGCACAATGAGCAGTTCTTC. This encodes CASSHRASGHNEQFF.

The V gene is TRBV19, the J gene TRBJ2-7, with D tentatively TRBD1 (6 bases). The V end lost 1 base, the J end lost 0 bases, and 10 bases lay between the germline ends. This CDR3 is 15 amino acids long. Germline V CDR1 and CDR2: LNHDA, SQIVND (reference sequence). The CDR3 region is CASSIGGTLSYEQYF. In nucleotides, the CDR3 is TGTGCCAGTAGTATAGGAGGGACACTCTCCTACGAGCAGTACTTC.

This CDR3 is CASSSTLGVLAKNIQYF. The CDR3 coding sequence is TGTGCCAGCAGCTCGACTTTAGGAGTACTAGCCAAAAACATTCAGTACTTC. The chain carries TRBV7-2 and TRBJ2-4; no firm D call. V was cut by 4 bases and J by 0 bases, with 16 bases left in between. The CDR3 extends over 17 amino acids. Germline loops: CDR1 SGHTA, CDR2 FQGNSA.

This clone was seen just once. V and J are TRBV11-2 and TRBJ2-7; 7 bases align to TRBD2. Per germline, CDR1 SGHAT and CDR2 FQNNGV. The CDR3 sequence is 15 residues long. The V gene end was trimmed by 1 base and the J gene end by 5 bases; junction bases not matched to a gene: 8. CDR3 protein: CASSLGDRGGDEQYF. CDR3 nucleotide sequence: TGTGCCAGCAGCTTAGGGGACCGGGGAGGGGACGAGCAGTACTTC.

This clone was seen a handful of times. The chain links TRBV27 to TRBJ1-4; D is unresolved. This CDR3 contains 14 residues. CDR1 is MNHEY and CDR2 is SMNVEV in the germline V gene (reference sequence). The V and J ends lost 8 bases and 0 bases respectively, with 10 bases between them. The CDR3 DNA follows: TGTGCCAGCGGCGGGGATGCAACTAATGAAAAACTGTTTTTT. It yields the protein CASGGDATNEKLFF.

This rearrangement joins TRBV18 to TRBJ2-2; 10 bases match TRBD2. CDR1 is KGHSH, CDR2 LQKENI, per germline. CDR3 size: 16 residues. V shed 0 bases, J shed 6 bases, and the junction held 4 bases outside the gene matches. DNA for the CDR3: TGTGCCAGCTCACCACCGGCTAGCGGGGGATCCGGGGAGCTGTTTTTT. This codes for CASSPPASGGSGELFF.

This clone was observed a handful of times. Different DNA sequences within this sample yield the same CDR3. V gene TRBV30 combines with J gene TRBJ1-1; D remains unclear. This CDR3 is built from 13 residues. Trimming left V 1 base short and J 1 base short, with 7 bases between. CDR1 and CDR2 (germline): GTSNPN, SVGIG (reference sequence). The CDR3: CAWSASGNTEAFF. CDR3 in DNA: TGTGCCTGGAGTGCATCAGGGAACACTGAAGCTTTCTTT. The full variable domain, with the rest looked up from reference TRBV30 and TRBJ1-1, is SQTIHQWPATLVQPVGSPLSLECTVEGTSNPNLYWYRQAAGRGLQLLFYSVGIGQISSEVPQNLSASRPQDRQFILSSKKLLLSDSGFYLCAWSASGNTEAFFGQGTRLTVV.

The V and J genes are TRBV7-9 and TRBJ2-1; no clear D. Germline CDR1 reads SEHNR; CDR2 reads FQNEAQ (reference sequence). Trimming removed 2 bases at V and 4 bases at J, with 9 bases between. The CDR3 is 14 residues long. In DNA form, the CDR3 reads TGTGCCAGCAGCTTATTAGGTTTGTACAATGAGCAGTTCTTC. Its protein is CASSLLGLYNEQFF.

This rearrangement joins TRBV11-2 to TRBJ2-5; D is possibly TRBD2 (6 bases). Trimming took off 0 bases at V and 6 bases at J, with 11 bases between the two ends. Germline CDR1 is SGHAT and CDR2 is FQNNGV. The CDR3 consists of 14 residues. CDR3 region: CASSLEGTRQTQYF. The CDR3, as DNA: TGTGCCAGCAGCTTAGAGGGGACTCGGCAGACCCAGTACTTC.

This chain joins TRBV5-8 and TRBJ2-1, with a tentative D call TRBD2 (6 bases). The germline V gene encodes CDR1 SGHTS and CDR2 YDEGEE. Trimming shortened V by 0 bases and J by 6 bases, and 10 bases separated the two germline ends. This CDR3 region has 14 residues. The CDR3 is CASSLGMGGNEQFF. CDR3 DNA: TGTGCCAGCAGCTTGGGAATGGGGGGCAATGAGCAGTTCTTC. Combining the CDR3 with reference TRBV5-8 and TRBJ2-1 gives the whole variable domain EAGVTQSPTHLIKTRGQQATLRCSPISGHTSVYWYQQALGLGLQFLLWYDEGEERNRGNFPPRFSGRQFPNYSSELNVNALELEDSALYLCASSLGMGGNEQFFGPGTRLTVL.

J is TRBJ1-2 and V is TRBV7-3; D is uncertain. Germline-derived CDR1 and CDR2 are SGHTA and FQGTGA. Trimming removed 5 bases from V and 8 bases from J, with 15 bases in between. The CDR3 contains 13 residues. CDR3 sequence (DNA): TGTGCCAGCAGCCCCCGACGAGGGTCGGGCTACACCTTC. Protein product: CASSPRRGSGYTF.

The V call is TRBV25-1, the J call TRBJ2-5, with D unclear. V was trimmed by 2 bases and J by 1 base, leaving 8 bases between them. The CDR3 extends over 14 amino acids. CDR1 and CDR2 (germline): MGHDK, SYGVNS. For the CDR3, the DNA is TGTGCCAGCAGTGAAATTGGATCCCAAGAGACCCAGTACTTC. Translating gives CASSEIGSQETQYF.

The chain employs TRBV9 and TRBJ2-5; D uncertain. The CDR3 is made up of 16 amino acids. Germline CDR1 reads SGDLS; CDR2 reads YYNGEE. Trimming took off 2 bases at V and 0 bases at J, with 14 bases between the two ends. The DNA for the CDR3 is TGTGCCAGCAGCGTGGAACCGCTAAAGTACCAAGAGACCCAGTACTTC. Amino acid sequence: CASSVEPLKYQETQYF.